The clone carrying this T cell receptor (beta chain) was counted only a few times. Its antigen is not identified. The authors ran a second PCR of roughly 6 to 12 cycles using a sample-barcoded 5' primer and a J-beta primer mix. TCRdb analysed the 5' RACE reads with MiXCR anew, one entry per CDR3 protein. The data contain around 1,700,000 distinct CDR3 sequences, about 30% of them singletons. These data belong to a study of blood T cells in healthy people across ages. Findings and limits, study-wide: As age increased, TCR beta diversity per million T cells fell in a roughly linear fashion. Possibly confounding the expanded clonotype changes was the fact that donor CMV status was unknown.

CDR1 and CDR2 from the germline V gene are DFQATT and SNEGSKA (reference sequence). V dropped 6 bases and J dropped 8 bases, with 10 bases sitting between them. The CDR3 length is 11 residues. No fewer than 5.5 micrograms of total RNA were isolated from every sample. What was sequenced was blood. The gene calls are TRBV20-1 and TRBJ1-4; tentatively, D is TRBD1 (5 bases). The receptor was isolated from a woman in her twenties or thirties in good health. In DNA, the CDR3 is TGCAGTGCCCGGAAGGGGGAAAAACTGTTTTTT. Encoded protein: CSARKGEKLFF.